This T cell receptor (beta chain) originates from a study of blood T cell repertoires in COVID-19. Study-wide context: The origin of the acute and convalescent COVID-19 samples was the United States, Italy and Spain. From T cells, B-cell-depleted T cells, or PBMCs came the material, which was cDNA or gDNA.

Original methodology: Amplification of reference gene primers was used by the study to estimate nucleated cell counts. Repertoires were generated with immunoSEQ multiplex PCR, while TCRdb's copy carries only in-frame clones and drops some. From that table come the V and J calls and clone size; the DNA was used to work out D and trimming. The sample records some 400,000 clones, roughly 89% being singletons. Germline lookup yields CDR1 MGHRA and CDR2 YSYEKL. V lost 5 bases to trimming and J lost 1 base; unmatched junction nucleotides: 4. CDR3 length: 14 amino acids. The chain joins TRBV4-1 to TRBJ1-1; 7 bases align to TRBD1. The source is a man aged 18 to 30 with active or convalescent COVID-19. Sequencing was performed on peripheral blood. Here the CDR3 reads CASSYRGGNTEAFF. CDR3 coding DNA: TGCGCCAGCAGCTACAGGGGAGGGAACACTGAAGCTTTCTTT.